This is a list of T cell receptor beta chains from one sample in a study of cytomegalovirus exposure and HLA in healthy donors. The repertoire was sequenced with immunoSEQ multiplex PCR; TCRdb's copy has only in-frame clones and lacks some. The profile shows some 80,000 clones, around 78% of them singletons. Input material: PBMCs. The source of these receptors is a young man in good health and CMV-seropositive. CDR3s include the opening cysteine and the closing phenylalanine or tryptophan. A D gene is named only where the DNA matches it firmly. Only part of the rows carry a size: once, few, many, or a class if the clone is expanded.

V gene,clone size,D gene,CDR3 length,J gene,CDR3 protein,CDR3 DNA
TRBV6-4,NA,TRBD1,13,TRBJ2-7,CASRRQGPYEQYF,TGTGCCAGCAGGCGACAGGGGCCCTACGAGCAGTACTTC
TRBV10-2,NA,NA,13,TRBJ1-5,CASSDLGNQPQHF,TGCGCCAGCAGTGATTTAGGCAATCAGCCCCAGCATTTT
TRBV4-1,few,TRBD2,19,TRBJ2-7,CASSQFRTSGVPPYYEQYF,TGCGCCAGCAGCCAATTCAGGACTAGCGGTGTGCCCCCATACTACGAGCAGTACTTC
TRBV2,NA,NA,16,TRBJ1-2,CASSQNPDRPHYGYTF,TGTGCCAGCAGCCAAAACCCAGACAGGCCCCACTATGGCTACACCTTC
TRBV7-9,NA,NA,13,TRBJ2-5,CASSPTSVETQYF,TGTGCCAGCAGCCCCACCTCGGTAGAGACCCAGTACTTC
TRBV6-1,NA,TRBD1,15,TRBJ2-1,CASKVTGEFWDEQFF,TGTGCCAGCAAAGTGACAGGGGAGTTTTGGGATGAGCAGTTCTTC
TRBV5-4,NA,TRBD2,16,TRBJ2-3,CASSLGTSGSTDTQYF,TGTGCCAGCAGCCTTGGGACTAGCGGTAGCACAGATACGCAGTATTTT
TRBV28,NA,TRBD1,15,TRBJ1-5,CASSLRTGVFQPQHF,TGTGCCAGCAGTTTACGAACAGGGGTATTCCAGCCCCAGCATTTT
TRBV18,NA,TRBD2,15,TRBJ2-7,CASSTVPSGNYEQYF,TGTGCCAGCTCGACCGTCCCTAGCGGTAACTACGAGCAGTACTTC
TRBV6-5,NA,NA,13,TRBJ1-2,CASRFRDTYGYTF,TGTGCCAGCAGATTCCGGGACACCTATGGCTACACCTTC
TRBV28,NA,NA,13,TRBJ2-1,CASTGSPYNEQFF,TGTGCCAGCACCGGTAGTCCATACAATGAGCAGTTCTTC
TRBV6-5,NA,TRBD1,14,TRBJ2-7,CASSYLTGASEQYF,TGTGCCAGCAGTTACCTGACAGGGGCAAGCGAGCAGTACTTC
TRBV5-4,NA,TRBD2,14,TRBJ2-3,CASSSGEGGDTQYF,TGTGCCAGCAGTTCCGGGGAGGGAGGAGATACGCAGTATTTT
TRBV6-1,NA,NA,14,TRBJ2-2,CASSSGLNTGELFF,TGTGCCAGCAGTTCGGGACTCAACACCGGGGAGCTGTTTTTT
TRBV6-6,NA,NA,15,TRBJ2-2,CASRDGSGSHGELFF,TGTGCCAGCAGGGACGGTTCGGGGTCCCACGGGGAGCTGTTTTTT
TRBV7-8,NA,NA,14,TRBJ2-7,CASSIAERYYEQYF,TGTGCCAGCAGCATAGCGGAGAGGTACTACGAGCAGTACTTC
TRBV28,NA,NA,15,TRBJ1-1,CASSFGQKQNTEAFF,TGTGCCAGCAGCTTCGGACAGAAGCAGAACACTGAAGCTTTCTTT
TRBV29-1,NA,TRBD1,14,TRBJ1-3,CSVEGRGPYKTIYF,TGCAGCGTTGAGGGCAGGGGGCCCTATAAAACCATATATTTT
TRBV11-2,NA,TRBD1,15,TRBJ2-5,CASSSGTGSRETQYF,TGTGCCAGCAGCTCCGGGACAGGGAGTCGAGAGACCCAGTACTTC
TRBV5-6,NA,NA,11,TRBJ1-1,CASTSNTEAFF,TGTGCCAGCACCTCGAACACTGAAGCTTTCTTT
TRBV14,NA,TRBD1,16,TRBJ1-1,CASSQATGGMNTEAFF,TGTGCCAGCAGCCAAGCCACAGGGGGGATGAACACTGAAGCTTTCTTT
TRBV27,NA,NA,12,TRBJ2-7,CASSFLSYEQYF,TGTGCCAGCAGTTTCCTCTCCTACGAGCAGTACTTC
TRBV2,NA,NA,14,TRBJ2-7,CASSEIGQGYEQYF,TGTGCCAGCAGTGAGATCGGGCAGGGTTACGAGCAGTACTTC
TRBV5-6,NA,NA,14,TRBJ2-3,CASSLDRYTDTQYF,TGTGCCAGCAGCCTCGACAGATACACAGATACGCAGTATTTT
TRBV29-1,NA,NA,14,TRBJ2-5,CSVEDNQLQETQYF,TGCAGCGTTGAAGATAATCAACTTCAAGAGACCCAGTACTTC
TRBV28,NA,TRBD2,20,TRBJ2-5,CASSPTYGTYPYSGEETQYF,TGTGCCAGCAGTCCGACCTATGGGACTTACCCCTATAGCGGGGAAGAGACCCAGTACTTC
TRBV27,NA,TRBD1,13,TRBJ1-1,CASRIQGSPEAFF,TGTGCCAGCCGAATACAGGGGAGTCCTGAAGCTTTCTTT
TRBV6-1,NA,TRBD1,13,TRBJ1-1,CASSENRGREAFF,TGTGCCAGCAGTGAAAACAGGGGGCGTGAAGCTTTCTTT
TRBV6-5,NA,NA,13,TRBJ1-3,CATISTEGNTIYF,TGTGCCACCATTTCAACGGAGGGGAACACCATATATTTT
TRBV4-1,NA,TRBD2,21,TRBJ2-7,CASSQEGWASGRLPTAREQYF,TGCGCCAGCAGCCAAGAAGGGTGGGCTAGCGGTAGACTACCTACAGCGCGGGAGCAGTACTTC
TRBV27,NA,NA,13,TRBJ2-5,CASSTRVGGTQYF,TGTGCCAGCAGTACCAGGGTGGGAGGGACCCAGTACTTC
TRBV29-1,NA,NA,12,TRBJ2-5,CSGTTSPETQYF,TGCAGCGGTACTACTAGCCCAGAGACCCAGTACTTC
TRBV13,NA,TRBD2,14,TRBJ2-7,CASSFSGRLTEQYF,TGTGCCAGCAGCTTTAGCGGGAGACTGACCGAGCAGTACTTC
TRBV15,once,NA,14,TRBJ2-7,CATSRELADYEQYF,TGTGCCACCAGCAGGGAGCTAGCAGACTACGAGCAGTACTTC
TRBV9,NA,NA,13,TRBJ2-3,CASSRTSTDTQYF,TGTGCCAGCAGTCGAACTAGCACAGATACGCAGTATTTT